One T cell receptor (beta chain) is described in this entry. Profiling relied on immunoSEQ multiplex PCR, and the TCRdb table lists in-frame clones only, not all of them. The data show tens of thousands of clones, almost 85% seen once. This entry is derived from a study of OX40 agonist ivuxolimab in advanced cancers. Across the study: Patients were dosed with the agonistic anti-OX40 (CD134) antibody ivuxolimab. Having had anti-PD-1, anti-PD-L1 or anti-CTLA-4 therapy before was allowed, and approximately 40% had some. One hepatocellular carcinoma and a couple of cutaneous melanoma patients partially responded.

This CDR3 region has 17 residues. The sequence was obtained from an adult with an advanced solid tumor such as melanoma, head and neck, liver or kidney cancer. The gene calls are TRBV12-1 and TRBJ2-7; the table's D call, TRBD2, has no DNA check behind it. TRBV12-1 is a known pseudogene. Here the sequenced sample was CD4+ or CD8+ T cells sorted from blood, taken in a trial of the OX40 agonist ivuxolimab. In DNA form, the CDR3 reads TGTGCCAGCAGCTTTGCCGGGGGACTAGCGGGAAACTACGAGCAGTACTTC. Translation gives CASSFAGGLAGNYEQYF.